These 19 T cell receptor beta chains originate from one sample sequenced in a study of T cell responses to AZD1222 COVID-19 vaccine. TCRdb keeps only in-frame clones here, not all; method: immunoSEQ multiplex PCR. Here the sample spans some 280,000 clones, roughly 93% being singletons. Specimen: peripheral blood, collected 28 days after the second AZD1222 dose. All receptors come from an adult who received the AZD1222 COVID-19 vaccine.

The chain links TRBV9 to TRBJ1-1; D is possibly TRBD1 (5 bases). Germline lookup yields CDR1 SGDLS and CDR2 YYNGEE. The CDR3 is 14 residues long. Trimming cost V 4 bases and J 11 bases, with 21 bases left between them. The CDR3 region has the DNA TGTGCCAGCAGCTTTACCGGGGCCCCGGCCCCGGCTTTCTTT. This sequence encodes CASSFTGAPAPAFF.

V gene TRBV3-1 (or the pseudogene TRBV3-2) combines with J gene TRBJ1-1, with D maybe TRBD1 (5 bases). The CDR3 is 14 residues long. Deletions cut 4 bases from V and 3 bases from J, with 12 bases between. Germline CDR1 LGHDT, CDR2 YNNKEL (reference sequence). The CDR3 sequence is CASSLNGGDTEAFF. CDR3 sequence (DNA): TGTGCCAGCAGCCTGAACGGGGGGGACACTGAAGCTTTCTTT.

The chain carries TRBV7-9 and TRBJ1-6; 7 positions match TRBD1. V shed 2 bases, J shed 9 bases, and the junction held 4 bases outside the gene matches. The CDR3 runs 14 residues. CDR1 is SEHNR and CDR2 is FQNEAQ in the germline V gene (reference sequence). In DNA, the CDR3 is TGTGCCAGCAGCTTACATCAGGGGGGTTCACCCCTCCACTTT. Its translation is CASSLHQGGSPLHF. The full variable domain, rest sourced from reference TRBV7-9 and TRBJ1-6, is DTGVSQNPRHKITKRGQNVTFRCDPISEHNRLYWYRQTLGQGPEFLTYFQNEAQLEKSRLLSDRFSAERPKGSFSTLEIQRTEQGDSAMYLCASSLHQGGSPLHFGNGTRLTVT.

The genes are TRBV10-3 and TRBJ1-1, with D perhaps TRBD1 (5 bases). Trimming pared 3 bases from V and 4 bases from J, leaving 9 bases between. CDR1 and CDR2 from the germline V gene are ENHRY and SYGVKD. The CDR3 totals 13 residues. The CDR3 protein is CAISEEGPTEAFF. CDR3 coding DNA: TGTGCCATCAGTGAAGAGGGACCCACTGAAGCTTTCTTT.

The chain recombines TRBV10-3 with TRBJ2-7, with D possibly being TRBD1 (5 bases). The germline gives CDR1 ENHRY, CDR2 SYGVKD. The CDR3 sequence is 15 residues long. V lost 3 bases to trimming and J lost 4 bases, with 16 bases between them. The CDR3 nucleotides read TGTGCCATCAGTGACCCAGGGAACCCGACTTACGAGCAGTACTTC. Its protein product is CAISDPGNPTYEQYF.

The V and J genes are TRBV2 and TRBJ1-1; D is unclear. V was shortened by 5 bases and J by 6 bases, with 7 bases between the two germline ends. CDR3 size: 11 residues. Germline CDR1 SNHLY, CDR2 FYNNEI. CDR3 in amino acids: CASSRASEAFF. CDR3 coding DNA: TGTGCCAGCAGTCGTGCCTCTGAAGCTTTCTTT.

CDR3 coding DNA: TGTGCCAGTAGTATAGATCGGACAGGCTACTCTGGGGCCAACGTCCTGACTTTC. Its protein is CASSIDRTGYSGANVLTF. The genes are TRBV19 and TRBJ2-6; 7 bases align to TRBD1. V shed 0 bases, J shed 0 bases, and the junction held 5 bases outside the gene matches. Looked up from germline, CDR1 is LNHDA and CDR2 is SQIVND (reference sequence). CDR3 length equals 18 residues.

This clone was counted once. This rearrangement joins TRBV19 to TRBJ1-2, with a weak D call TRBD1 (5 bases). The V end was cut by 7 bases, the J end by 3 bases, with 18 bases between. Germline values: CDR1 LNHDA, CDR2 SQIVND (reference sequence). CDR3 length equals 15 residues. CDR3 residues: CASTTGSGQDYGYTF. The CDR3 DNA follows: TGTGCCAGTACCACGGGTTCAGGGCAAGACTATGGCTACACCTTC.

This clone was seen only once. The chain couples TRBV7-8 to TRBJ1-2; D is unresolved. CDR1 and CDR2 from the germline V gene are SGHVS and FQNEAQ. The V and J ends lost 5 bases and 6 bases respectively, with 13 bases between them. The length of the CDR3 is 13 residues. CDR3 protein: CASSGRTGHGYTF. Written as DNA, the CDR3 is TGTGCCAGCAGCGGTCGGACGGGTCATGGCTACACCTTC.

The chain is built from TRBV4-1 and TRBJ1-5, with 8 positions matching TRBD1. The CDR3 runs to 16 residues. The V gene's germline CDR1 is MGHRA and CDR2 YSYEKL. V was pared by 1 base and J by 4 bases, with 6 bases of the junction left unmatched. The CDR3 coding sequence is TGCGCCAGCAGCCAAGGACAGGGGTTAGGGAATCAGCCCCAGCATTTT. Protein: CASSQGQGLGNQPQHF.

The chain uses TRBV2 and TRBJ2-6; D not certain. Germline CDR1 is SNHLY and CDR2 is FYNNEI. Trimming shortened V by 6 bases and J by 0 bases, and 12 bases separated the two germline ends. The CDR3 runs to 16 residues. This CDR3 reads CASRAEQDSGANVLTF. In DNA form, the CDR3 reads TGTGCCAGCAGGGCAGAGCAAGACTCTGGGGCCAACGTCCTGACTTTC.

The rearrangement links TRBV20-1 to TRBJ2-3; D gene ambiguous. CDR3 size: 11 residues. V gave up 7 bases and J gave up 6 bases, with 11 bases separating them. Germline values: CDR1 DFQATT, CDR2 SNEGSKA (reference sequence). The DNA for the CDR3 is TGCAGTGTGATGCCGAGTGATACGCAGTATTTT. Translation: CSVMPSDTQYF.

The rearrangement joins TRBV2 to TRBJ2-5; 9 bases agree with TRBD2. Trimming removed 1 base from V and 2 bases from J; junction bases left unmatched: 8. The CDR3 runs to 17 residues. From germline, CDR1 is SNHLY and CDR2 FYNNEI. CDR3 sequence (DNA): TGTGCCAGCAGTGAAGGGGGGCTAGCGGGGATACAAGAGACCCAGTACTTC. It translates to CASSEGGLAGIQETQYF. The variable domain in full, with the rest retrieved from reference TRBV2 and TRBJ2-5, is EPEVTQTPSHQVTQMGQEVILRCVPISNHLYFYWYRQILGQKVEFLVSFYNNEISEKSEIFDDQFSVERPDGSNFTLKIRSTKLEDSAMYFCASSEGGLAGIQETQYFGPGTRLLVL.

The rearrangement uses TRBV7-9 and TRBJ2-7; 9 bases fit TRBD1. CDR1 SEHNR and CDR2 FQNEAQ come from the germline V gene (reference sequence). V shed 6 bases, J shed 0 bases, and the junction held 6 bases outside the gene matches. The CDR3 length is 15 residues. CDR3 in DNA: TGTGCCAGCAGACACGGACAGGGGAGCTCCTACGAGCAGTACTTC. Translated, it gives CASRHGQGSSYEQYF.

CDR3: CASSLGRSSGNTIYF. DNA of the CDR3: TGTGCCAGCAGCTTAGGTCGGAGCTCTGGAAACACCATATATTTT. The chain is built from TRBV7-2 and TRBJ1-3; D is uncertain. Per the germline V gene, CDR1 is SGHTA and CDR2 is FQGNSA. CDR3 length equals 15 residues. Trimming removed 1 base at V and 0 bases at J, with 7 bases between.

The chain carries TRBV6-5 and TRBJ1-6; TRBD1 might be the D (5 bases). Trimming left V 4 bases short and J 8 bases short, with 12 bases between. The germline V gene encodes CDR1 MNHEY and CDR2 SVGAGI. This CDR3 spans 14 amino acids. The CDR3 sequence: CASSWALGDSPLHF. The CDR3 DNA sequence: TGTGCCAGCAGTTGGGCCTTGGGGGATTCACCCCTCCACTTT.

J is TRBJ2-1 and V is TRBV3-1 (or the pseudogene TRBV3-2); D unclear. The CDR3 loop spans 12 amino acids. The germline gives CDR1 LGHDT, CDR2 YNNKEL (reference sequence). V lost 0 bases, J lost 8 bases, and 5 bases lay in between. In DNA, the CDR3 is TGTGCCAGCAGCCAAGATTGGGATGAGCAGTTCTTC. This sequence encodes CASSQDWDEQFF.

A single count supports this clone. V gene TRBV2 combines with J gene TRBJ2-2, with 7 bases that match TRBD1. The V gene end was trimmed by 6 bases and the J gene end by 0 bases; junction bases not matched to a gene: 4. Germline-derived CDR1 and CDR2 are SNHLY and FYNNEI. This CDR3 comprises 15 residues. CDR3: CASRQGQTNTGELFF. CDR3 nucleotide sequence: TGTGCCAGCAGACAGGGACAGACGAACACCGGGGAGCTGTTTTTT.

The V call is TRBV5-1, the J call TRBJ1-4, with D unresolved. V lost 0 bases and J 3 bases, leaving 18 bases between the germline ends. This CDR3 comprises 18 residues. CDR1 SGHRS and CDR2 YFSETQ come from the germline V gene. CDR3 sequence: CASSLGPSRVLANEKLFF. CDR3 DNA sequence: TGCGCCAGCAGCTTGGGCCCAAGTCGGGTCTTGGCTAATGAAAAACTGTTTTTT.